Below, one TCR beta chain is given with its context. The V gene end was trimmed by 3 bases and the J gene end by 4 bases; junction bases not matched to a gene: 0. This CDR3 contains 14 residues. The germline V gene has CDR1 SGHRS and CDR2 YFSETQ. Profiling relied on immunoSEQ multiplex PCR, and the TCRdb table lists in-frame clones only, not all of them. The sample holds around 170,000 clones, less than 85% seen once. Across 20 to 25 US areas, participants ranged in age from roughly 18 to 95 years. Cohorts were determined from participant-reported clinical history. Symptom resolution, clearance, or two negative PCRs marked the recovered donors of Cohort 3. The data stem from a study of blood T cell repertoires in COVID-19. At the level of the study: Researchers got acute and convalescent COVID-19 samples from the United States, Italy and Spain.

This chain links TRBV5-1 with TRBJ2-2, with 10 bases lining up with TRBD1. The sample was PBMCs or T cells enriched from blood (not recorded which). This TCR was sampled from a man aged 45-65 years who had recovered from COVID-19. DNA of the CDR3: TGCGCCAGCAGCTGGACAGGGGGCACCGGGGAGCTGTTTTTT. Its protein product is CASSWTGGTGELFF.